These T cell receptor beta chains were read from a single sample in a study of cytotoxic CD8 clonotypes in ibrutinib-treated CLL. Only in-frame clones appear in the TCRdb table, and some are missing; sequencing was by immunoSEQ multiplex PCR. Of a few hundred thousand clones in the sample, roughly 85% are singletons; the top ten hold over 5.5%. The sample in question was PBMCs, obtained before ibrutinib treatment. The origin of the receptors is a human donor with chronic lymphocytic leukemia. The CDR3 runs from the conserved cysteine through the conserved F or W. The order of the fields is clone size, J gene, V gene, D gene, CDR3 DNA, CDR3 protein. The D gene is left open where the match is weak. Not every row has a clone size; where given, it reads once, few, many or a size class.

>few|TRBJ1-5|TRBV10-3|NA
TGTGCCATCAGTGAAGCGATAGATCAGCCCCAGCATTTT
CAISEAIDQPQHF
>NA|TRBJ2-3|TRBV18|TRBD2
TGTGCCAGCTCACCGCCCGGGACTAGCGGCACAGATACGCAGTATTTT
CASSPPGTSGTDTQYF
>NA|TRBJ2-1|TRBV28|TRBD2
TGTGCCAGCGGGGGACTAGGGACGTATGAGCAGTTCTTC
CASGGLGTYEQFF
>NA|TRBJ2-1|TRBV9|TRBD2
TGTGCCAGCAGCGTTAGCGGGGTCAATTCCTACAATGAGCAGTTCTTC
CASSVSGVNSYNEQFF
>NA|TRBJ2-7|TRBV12-5|NA
TGTGCTAGTGCCAAGACAGGTGATGCCTACGAGCAGTACTTC
CASAKTGDAYEQYF
>once|TRBJ2-7|TRBV5-5|TRBD1
TGTGCCAGCAGCACGGGACAGGGGTCCTACGAGCAGTACTTC
CASSTGQGSYEQYF
>NA|TRBJ1-5|TRBV11-2|NA
TGTGCCAGCAGCTTGGCCGCTGCTCAGCCCCAGCATTTT
CASSLAAAQPQHF
>few|TRBJ1-2|TRBV11-2|NA
TGTGCCAGCAGCTTAAGGCTAGGGTCCGCCTATGGCTACACCTTC
CASSLRLGSAYGYTF
>NA|TRBJ1-1|TRBV19|NA
TGTGCCAGTAGTATAGAAGGGGAAGCTGAAGCTTTCTTT
CASSIEGEAEAFF
>NA|TRBJ2-2|TRBV6-4|NA
TGTGCCAGCAGTGACTCATTGACAACCGCGAACACCGGGGAGCTGTTTTTT
CASSDSLTTANTGELFF
>NA|TRBJ2-7|TRBV18|NA
TGTGCCAGCTCACCGACAGCCTACGAGCAGTACTTC
CASSPTAYEQYF
>NA|TRBJ1-2|TRBV27|NA
TGTGCCAGCAGTTTACAGATAAACTATGGCTACACCTTC
CASSLQINYGYTF
>NA|TRBJ1-1|TRBV29-1|NA
TGCAGCGTTCGGATGAACACTGAAGCTTTCTTT
CSVRMNTEAFF
>NA|TRBJ2-1|TRBV4-3|TRBD2
TGCGCCAGCAGCCAAGTTTCGACTAGCGGGTTTTATGAGCAGTTCTTC
CASSQVSTSGFYEQFF
>NA|TRBJ2-5|TRBV7-2|NA
TGTGCCAGCAGCTTAGCGGGGGGGCGGAAGACCCAGTACTTC
CASSLAGGRKTQYF
>NA|TRBJ2-1|TRBV7-2|TRBD2
TGTGCCAGCAGCTTAGACGTCGGGAGGATTGACAATGAGCAGTTCTTC
CASSLDVGRIDNEQFF
>few|TRBJ1-5|TRBV7-9|NA
TGTGCCAGCAGCTTAATCGATCAGCCCCAGCATTTT
CASSLIDQPQHF
>NA|TRBJ2-1|TRBV4-3|TRBD2
TGCGCCAGCAGCCAGAGCGGGAGTTCCTACAATGAGCAGTTCTTC
CASSQSGSSYNEQFF
>NA|TRBJ1-1|TRBV10-2|NA
TGCGCCAGCAGGGGGGGCACTGAAGCTTTCTTT
CASRGGTEAFF
>once|TRBJ2-7|TRBV6-1|NA
TGTGCCAGCAGCCGGGAAGCCTCTATCGAGCAGTACTTC
CASSREASIEQYF
>NA|TRBJ2-7|TRBV7-8|TRBD2
TGTGCCAGCAGCCCCGCCGCTAGCGGGGGAATTGGGGAGCAGTACTTC
CASSPAASGGIGEQYF
>NA|TRBJ2-2|TRBV25-1|TRBD2
TGTGCCAGCAGTGACCTCGGACTAGCGGACACCGGGGAGCTGTTTTTT
CASSDLGLADTGELFF
>NA|TRBJ2-7|TRBV7-2|TRBD2
TGTGCCAGCAGCCCCGGCCACGGCGGGAGGGACGCGTACGAGCAGTACTTC
CASSPGHGGRDAYEQYF
>NA|TRBJ2-7|TRBV7-8|NA
TGTGCCAGCAGCTTATGGCCCGGGAGCGGCTACGAGCAGTACTTC
CASSLWPGSGYEQYF
>NA|TRBJ1-5|TRBV10-2|NA
TGCGCCAGCAGGCCAGGGTTCGATCAGCCCCAGCATTTT
CASRPGFDQPQHF
>NA|TRBJ2-7|TRBV15|NA
TGTGCCACCAGCAGCAGGGTTGGAACCTACGAGCAGTACTTC
CATSSRVGTYEQYF
>NA|TRBJ2-7|TRBV9|NA
TGTGCCAGCAGCGTAGGCATAAGCTCCTACGAGCAGTACTTC
CASSVGISSYEQYF
>NA|TRBJ2-2|TRBV7-9|NA
TGTGCCAGCAGCAGACTTAGCCTCGACACCGGGGAGCTGTTTTTT
CASSRLSLDTGELFF
>NA|TRBJ2-4|TRBV28|NA
TGTGCCAGCAGTCCCAACTACCAACTAGCCAAAAACATTCAGTACTTC
CASSPNYQLAKNIQYF
>NA|TRBJ2-7|TRBV15|NA
TGTGCCACCAGCAGAGTGAGGGGGGACTACGAGCAGTACTTC
CATSRVRGDYEQYF
>few|TRBJ2-7|TRBV7-2|TRBD2
TGTGCCAGCAGCTTAGCGGGGACTAGCGACCAGCAGTACTTC
CASSLAGTSDQQYF
>NA|TRBJ1-1|TRBV29-1|NA
TGCAGCGCCGAAGGGGGGCTCGGCACTGAAGCTTTCTTT
CSAEGGLGTEAFF
>NA|TRBJ2-6|TRBV19|NA
TGTGCCAGTAGAGTATCCGAGACTGGGGCCAACGTCCTGACTTTC
CASRVSETGANVLTF
>NA|TRBJ2-1|TRBV4-2|TRBD2
TGTGCCAGCAGCCTCGGTGGGACTAGCGGGACGGATGAGCAGTTCTTC
CASSLGGTSGTDEQFF
>once|TRBJ1-2|TRBV29-1|NA
TGCAGCGTTGATTACGGCCCCTATGGCTACACCTTC
CSVDYGPYGYTF
>NA|TRBJ2-1|TRBV7-3|TRBD2
TGTGCCAGCAGCCGTAGCGGGAGGGACTACAATGAGCAGTTCTTC
CASSRSGRDYNEQFF
>few|TRBJ1-2|TRBV29-1|NA
TGCAGCGTTGTAGTGACGAATGGCTACACCTTC
CSVVVTNGYTF
>NA|TRBJ1-5|TRBV10-3|NA
TGTGCCATCAATCAGGGTGGAGGCGATCAGCCCCAGCATTTT
CAINQGGGDQPQHF
>NA|TRBJ1-2|TRBV12-5|TRBD1
TGTGCTAGTGGCCCGACAGGGGTCGACTACACCTTC
CASGPTGVDYTF
>once|TRBJ2-7|TRBV30|NA
TGTGCCTGGAGTGTACGAGTTTACGAGCAGTACTTC
CAWSVRVYEQYF
>few|TRBJ1-5|TRBV27|NA
TGTGCCAGCAGTTCTATGAGTCAGCCCCAGCATTTT
CASSSMSQPQHF
>NA|TRBJ1-2|TRBV28|NA
TGTGCCAGCAGTTCTACAGGGCGGGTCTATGGCTACACCTTC
CASSSTGRVYGYTF
>NA|TRBJ1-1|TRBV19|NA
TGTGCCAGTAGTATGTTGGGGTTAACAAACACTGAAGCTTTCTTT
CASSMLGLTNTEAFF
>once|TRBJ1-1|TRBV5-6|NA
TGTGCCAGCAGCTTAGGCGGGGGGTTTAGGATCACTGAAGCTTTCTTT
CASSLGGGFRITEAFF
>NA|TRBJ2-7|TRBV5-4|NA
TGTGCCAGCAGCTTGGAAGTTCCAGGCATCTACGAGCAGTACTTC
CASSLEVPGIYEQYF